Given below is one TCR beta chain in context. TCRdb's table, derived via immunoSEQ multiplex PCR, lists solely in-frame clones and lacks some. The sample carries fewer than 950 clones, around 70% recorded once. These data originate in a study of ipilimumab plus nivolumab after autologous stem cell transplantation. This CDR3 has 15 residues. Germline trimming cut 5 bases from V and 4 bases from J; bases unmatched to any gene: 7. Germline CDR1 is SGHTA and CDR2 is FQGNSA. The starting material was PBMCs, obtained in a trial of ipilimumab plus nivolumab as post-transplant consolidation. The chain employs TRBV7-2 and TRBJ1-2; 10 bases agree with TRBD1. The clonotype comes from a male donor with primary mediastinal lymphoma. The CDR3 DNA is TGTGCCAGCAGCCAGACAGGGGGCGGAGGCTATGGCTACACCTTC. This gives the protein CASSQTGGGGYGYTF.